Presented here are 26 T cell receptor beta chains from one specimen sequenced in a study of neoadjuvant nivolumab and ipilimumab in lung cancer. TCRdb's copy holds only in-frame clones and misses some; the assay was immunoSEQ multiplex PCR. The sample contains 40,000 to 55,000 clones, roughly 90% of which appear only once. The specimen comprised blood, sampled before neoadjuvant nivolumab, alone or with ipilimumab. These receptors originate from an adult with non-small cell lung cancer. Some clones in this sample may be carry-over from other donors' samples.

This chain connects TRBV5-5 to TRBJ2-3; perhaps TRBD2 as D (5 bases). Per the germline V gene, CDR1 is SGHKS and CDR2 is YYEKEE (reference sequence). This CDR3 is 16 amino acids long. Trimming took off 5 bases at V and 4 bases at J, with 20 bases between the two ends. CDR3 DNA sequence: TGTGCCAGCAGTGAGCAGGCCGGGGTTATGGCAGATACGCAGTATTTT. This codes for CASSEQAGVMADTQYF.

The chain joins TRBV7-2 to TRBJ2-3, with D possibly TRBD2 on 5 matching bases. From germline, CDR1 is SGHTA and CDR2 FQGNSA. Trimming removed 5 bases at V and 10 bases at J, with 16 bases between. The CDR3 sequence is 13 residues long. The CDR3 protein is CASSPEASGAQYF. CDR3 in DNA: TGTGCCAGCAGCCCGGAGGCCTCTGGGGCGCAGTATTTT.

V usage is TRBV5-3 and J usage is TRBJ1-4; unclear D gene. TRBV5-3 is an open reading frame whose function is uncertain. V dropped 0 bases and J dropped 8 bases, with 17 bases sitting between them. The CDR3 contains 16 residues. The CDR3 loop reads CARSLVPQGGGEKLFF. Here the CDR3 DNA reads TGTGCCAGAAGCTTGGTCCCCCAAGGAGGAGGGGAAAAACTGTTTTTT.

The chain uses TRBV11-2 and TRBJ1-5; D is uncertain. V shed 1 base and J shed 0 bases, with 7 bases lying between them. The CDR3 length is 15 residues. Germline-derived CDR1 and CDR2 are SGHAT and FQNNGV. CDR3 in amino acids: CASSLGVFSNQPQHF. Written as DNA, the CDR3 is TGTGCCAGCAGCTTAGGAGTCTTTAGCAATCAGCCCCAGCATTTT.

V and J are TRBV7-9 and TRBJ1-4; D is unresolved. Germline CDR1 and CDR2: SEHNR and FQNEAQ (reference sequence). V lost 5 bases to trimming and J lost 2 bases, with 9 bases between them. This CDR3 is built from 14 residues. The CDR3 sequence is CASSLSGTNEKLFF. CDR3 coding DNA: TGTGCCAGCAGCCTCAGCGGGACTAATGAAAAACTGTTTTTT.

The rearrangement joins TRBV30 to TRBJ2-7; D unresolved. The CDR3 has 13 residues. Germline V lookup: CDR1 GTSNPN, CDR2 SVGIG (reference sequence). Trimming pared 4 bases from V and 0 bases from J, leaving 10 bases between. The CDR3 DNA reads TGTGCCTGGAATACCGATGTCTCCTACGAGCAGTACTTC. Translation: CAWNTDVSYEQYF.

The J gene is TRBJ2-5, the V gene TRBV5-1, with D uncertain. CDR1 is SGHRS and CDR2 is YFSETQ in the germline V gene. V lost 3 bases and J 2 bases, leaving 11 bases between the germline ends. CDR3 size: 14 residues. The DNA for the CDR3 is TGCGCCAGCAGCTCCCCTGGGATTCAAGAGACCCAGTACTTC. Amino acids: CASSSPGIQETQYF.

The V call is TRBV27, the J call TRBJ2-1; TRBD2 is a possible D gene (5 bases). V was clipped by 3 bases and J by 7 bases, with 13 bases between them. From germline, CDR1 is MNHEY and CDR2 SMNVEV (reference sequence). The CDR3 contains 14 residues. CDR3 nucleotide sequence: TGTGCCAGCAGTTTTGAGGGCCTGAGTAATGAGCAGTTCTTC. Translating gives CASSFEGLSNEQFF.

The rearrangement joins TRBV19 to TRBJ2-3; TRBD2 aligns across 10 bases. CDR3 size: 14 residues. V lost 6 bases to trimming and J lost 7 bases; unmatched junction nucleotides: 7. Germline-derived CDR1 and CDR2 are LNHDA and SQIVND (reference sequence). CDR3: CASRASGRSYTQYF. DNA for the CDR3: TGTGCCAGTAGGGCTAGCGGGAGATCATATACGCAGTATTTT.

The chain uses TRBV7-2 and TRBJ2-5; D is perhaps TRBD2 (6 bases). Germline lookup yields CDR1 SGHTA and CDR2 FQGNSA. The CDR3 loop spans 16 amino acids. V lost 3 bases to trimming and J lost 4 bases, with 18 bases between them. The CDR3 sequence: CASSLLGPGGIETQYF. CDR3 sequence (DNA): TGTGCCAGCAGCTTGCTGGGACCTGGAGGGATAGAGACCCAGTACTTC.

The chain couples TRBV7-2 to TRBJ2-7, with a possible D match to TRBD2 (7 bases). Germline V CDR1 and CDR2: SGHTA, FQGNSA. Trimming cost V 3 bases and J 2 bases, with 23 bases left between them. The CDR3 sequence is 18 residues long. The CDR3 DNA sequence: TGTGCCAGCAGCTTTAGCGTAGGGGGGGCGACTACCACCTACGAGCAGTACTTC. It is translated as CASSFSVGGATTTYEQYF.

In this sample, this clone turned up a few times. The V and J genes are TRBV29-1 and TRBJ2-7; 8 bases are a match to TRBD1. Germline V lookup: CDR1 SQVTM, CDR2 ANQGSEA. V shed 6 bases and J 3 bases; nucleotides not matched to a gene: 7. The CDR3 loop spans 13 amino acids. CDR3 bases: TGCAGCGTCGGACAGGGACCCATCTACGAGCAGTACTTC. This codes for CSVGQGPIYEQYF.

The CDR3 DNA follows: TGTGCCAGCAGTTTAGTGGGGGCGCGCGGTGAAAAACTGTTTTTT. Translated, it gives CASSLVGARGEKLFF. This rearrangement joins TRBV9 to TRBJ1-4; D is perhaps TRBD1 (6 bases). CDR1 SGDLS and CDR2 YYNGEE come from the germline V gene. Trimming pared 5 bases from V and 7 bases from J, leaving 18 bases between. This CDR3 has 15 residues.

This chain links TRBV5-1 with TRBJ1-3, with 10 bases matching TRBD1. Trimming at V came to 4 bases and at J to 5 bases, leaving 9 bases not matched to a gene. This CDR3 region has 16 residues. Germline-derived CDR1 and CDR2 are SGHRS and YFSETQ. This chain's CDR3 is CASSAIPGQGRNTIYF. The CDR3 coding sequence is TGCGCCAGCAGCGCGATTCCGGGACAGGGGAGAAACACCATATATTTT.

CDR3 sequence: CASSPRGRGIINEQFF. The CDR3 DNA is TGCGCCAGCAGCCCTCGGGGCAGGGGGATAATAAATGAGCAGTTCTTC. The chain employs TRBV5-1 and TRBJ2-1, with TRBD1 matching over 7 bases. With V trimmed by 4 bases and J by 7 bases, 14 bases remained unmatched. The CDR3 is made up of 16 amino acids. The germline CDR1 and CDR2 sequences are SGHRS and YFSETQ.

The chain is built from TRBV6-6 and TRBJ2-1; D is unclear. V gave up 8 bases and J gave up 5 bases, with 7 bases separating them. CDR1 is MNHNY and CDR2 is SVGAGI in the germline V gene (reference sequence). This CDR3 comprises 11 residues. The CDR3 spells CASGLDNEQFF. The CDR3, as DNA: TGTGCCAGCGGCTTAGACAATGAGCAGTTCTTC.

This sequence joins TRBV30 and TRBJ2-1, with TRBD1 matching over 10 bases. V trimming: 3 bases; J trimming: 4 bases; junction bases outside the gene matches: 6. CDR3 length: 15 amino acids. Germline V gene lookup returns CDR1 GTSNPN and CDR2 SVGIG (reference sequence). The CDR3 spells CAWRSRDRGYNEQFF. The CDR3 DNA is TGTGCCTGGAGATCCCGGGACAGGGGATACAATGAGCAGTTCTTC. The variable domain in full, completed from reference TRBV30 and TRBJ2-1, reads SQTIHQWPATLVQPVGSPLSLECTVEGTSNPNLYWYRQAAGRGLQLLFYSVGIGQISSEVPQNLSASRPQDRQFILSSKKLLLSDSGFYLCAWRSRDRGYNEQFFGPGTRLTVL.

The rearrangement links TRBV27 to TRBJ1-1; D might be TRBD1 (5 bases). This CDR3 contains 13 residues. V was shortened by 6 bases and J by 5 bases, with 13 bases between the two germline ends. CDR1 is MNHEY and CDR2 is SMNVEV in the germline V gene (reference sequence). CDR3 DNA sequence: TGTGCCAGCAGACTCAGGGCGGGGACTGAAGCTTTCTTT. Protein sequence: CASRLRAGTEAFF.

The CDR3 protein is CASSLGVGEAFF. In DNA form, the CDR3 reads TGTGCCAGCAGCCTCGGCGTGGGTGAAGCTTTCTTT. V is TRBV2 and J is TRBJ1-1; D remains unclear. CDR3 length equals 12 residues. From germline, CDR1 is SNHLY and CDR2 FYNNEI. Trimming took off 6 bases at V and 7 bases at J, with 12 bases between the two ends.

The chain uses TRBV5-1 and TRBJ2-3; D may be TRBD2 (5 bases). Per the germline V gene, CDR1 is SGHRS and CDR2 is YFSETQ. The CDR3 has 16 residues. V lost 4 bases to trimming and J lost 5 bases, with 20 bases between them. CDR3 sequence: CASSLDGGLAVDTQYF. CDR3 in DNA: TGCGCCAGCAGCCTGGATGGCGGACTGGCGGTAGATACGCAGTATTTT.

The chain couples TRBV9 to TRBJ2-1; D is unresolved. V lost 1 base to trimming and J lost 7 bases, with 15 bases between them. This CDR3 comprises 15 residues. Germline assignment: CDR1 SGDLS and CDR2 YYNGEE. As DNA, the CDR3 is TGTGCCAGCAGCGTAACTAATGATGAGCAAAATGAGCAGTTCTTC. Translating gives CASSVTNDEQNEQFF.

This chain links TRBV27 with TRBJ1-4; no reliable D call. Per the germline V gene, CDR1 is MNHEY and CDR2 is SMNVEV (reference sequence). This CDR3 region has 14 residues. Trimming took 7 bases from V and 8 from J, leaving 17 bases between them. Here the CDR3 DNA reads TGTGCCAGCACCTCCCCGGGCCTGGGCGAAAAACTGTTTTTT. Its translation is CASTSPGLGEKLFF.

This rearrangement joins TRBV7-8 to TRBJ2-2, with 8 bases identical to TRBD1. The length of the CDR3 is 15 residues. Germline V CDR1 and CDR2: SGHVS, FQNEAQ. The V segment lost 4 bases and the J segment 5 bases; nucleotides outside the gene matches: 6. The chain's CDR3 is CASSSDRDGTGELFF. The DNA of the CDR3 is TGTGCCAGCAGCTCGGACAGGGATGGGACCGGGGAGCTGTTTTTT.

The V call is TRBV6-6, the J call TRBJ1-1, with no clear D. V lost 6 bases, J lost 3 bases, and 11 bases lay in between. The CDR3 extends over 13 amino acids. Germline-derived CDR1 and CDR2 are MNHNY and SVGAGI (reference sequence). In DNA form, the CDR3 reads TGTGCCAGCAGAAATCTCCTGGACACTGAAGCTTTCTTT. Protein product: CASRNLLDTEAFF.

The chain recombines TRBV7-3 with TRBJ2-7; 7 nucleotides match TRBD1. The CDR3 covers 13 residues. The junction had 1 base not matched to a gene; V was cut back by 3 bases and J by 2 bases. CDR1 is SGHTA, CDR2 FQGTGA, per germline. The CDR3 sequence: CASSFGTAYEQYF. DNA of the CDR3: TGTGCCAGCAGCTTCGGGACAGCCTACGAGCAGTACTTC.

This chain connects TRBV6-4 to TRBJ2-2; D ambiguous. The CDR3 length is 12 residues. Trimming stripped 6 bases from V and 5 bases from J, with 7 bases between. CDR1 MRHNA and CDR2 SNTAGT come from the germline V gene. The CDR3 protein is CASRALTGELFF. Written as DNA, the CDR3 is TGTGCCAGCAGAGCATTGACCGGGGAGCTGTTTTTT.